The T cell receptor beta chain under discussion was sequenced for a study of blood T cell repertoires in COVID-19. In the study overall: Specimens from acute and convalescent COVID-19 originated in the United States, Italy and Spain. In each case, the material was cDNA or gDNA derived from T cells, B-cell-depleted T cells, or PBMCs.

This clone has just one count. Original processing methods: From reference gene primer amplification, estimates of nucleated cell counts were derived. Method: immunoSEQ multiplex PCR; TCRdb's copy keeps in-frame clones and lacks some. The D gene and trimming were derived from the DNA, and the V and J assignments and clone size from that table. Of roughly 32,000 clones listed, about 86% are singletons. This CDR3 is 15 amino acids long. CDR1 is LNHDA and CDR2 is SQIVND in the germline V gene (reference sequence). The V gene lost 2 bases and the J gene lost 1 base, with 11 bases spanning the gap. Sequenced input: peripheral blood. The V gene is TRBV19, the J gene TRBJ1-1; no firm D call. The TCR originated in an elderly woman with active or convalescent COVID-19. CDR3: CASSIIWAGNTEAFF. CDR3 nucleotides: TGTGCCAGTAGTATAATCTGGGCAGGGAACACTGAAGCTTTCTTT.